A single sample is the source of the 2 T cell receptor beta chains below, sequenced in a study of T cells expressing NK-cell markers. TCRdb re-called the 5' RACE reads and shows each CDR3 protein once, DNA omitted. This sample's clone table lists fewer than 200,000 distinct CDR3 sequences. Sequencing was carried out using blood T cells: a sorted CD56 or NKG2C T cell subset, CD4+ or CD8+ T cells, or bulk PBMC T cells (not recorded which). These TCRs come from a woman aged 18 to 69 in good health.

The chain couples TRBV6-4 to TRBJ1-4; as DNA is missing, the TRBD1 call by TCRdb cannot be tested. The CDR3 loop spans 15 amino acids. In germline, CDR1 is MRHNA, CDR2 SNTAGT. This chain's CDR3 is CASTHGTGPREKLFF.

The chain recombines TRBV7-2 with TRBJ2-2; TCRdb outputs TRBD2, but without DNA this stays unchecked. This CDR3 contains 14 residues. Germline CDR1 is SGHTA and CDR2 is FQGNSA. The CDR3 here is CASSFSEGTGELFF.